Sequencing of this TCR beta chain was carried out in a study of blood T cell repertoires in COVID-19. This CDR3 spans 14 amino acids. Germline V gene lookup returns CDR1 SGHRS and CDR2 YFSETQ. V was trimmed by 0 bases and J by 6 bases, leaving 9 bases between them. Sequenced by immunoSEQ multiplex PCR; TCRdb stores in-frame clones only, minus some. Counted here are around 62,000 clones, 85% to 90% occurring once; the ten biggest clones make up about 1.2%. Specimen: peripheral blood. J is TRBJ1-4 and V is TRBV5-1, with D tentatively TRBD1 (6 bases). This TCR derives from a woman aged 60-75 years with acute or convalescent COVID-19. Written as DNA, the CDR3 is TGCGCCAGCAGCTTGGCCAGGGGAGATGAAAAACTGTTTTTT. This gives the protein CASSLARGDEKLFF.